This entry features one TCR beta chain sequence. The assay was carried out at the deep level. In the original workflow: Junction-only sequences without quality scores were provided by ImmunoSEQ, so filtering was different. Libraries were prepared by immunoSEQ multiplex PCR; TCRdb keeps only in-frame clonotypes and omits some of them. The D gene and trimming were derived from the DNA, and the V and J assignments and clone size from that table. This table holds about 480,000 clones, approximately 85% found once. Donors were healthy HIV-negative adults without recent acute infections or vaccinations. Roughly 82 million PBMCs served as the genomic DNA source for unsorted samples. These data come from a study of shared clonotypes between healthy human individuals. The sequence came from a woman aged 40 to 49 in good health. Some clones in this sample may be carry-over from other donors' samples. The sequencing input was PBMCs.

CDR3 bases: TGTGCCAGCACCTCCGATAACACCATATATTTT. Its translation: CASTSDNTIYF. The J gene is TRBJ1-3, the V gene TRBV28; no clear D. The V end was cut by 7 bases, the J end by 7 bases, with 8 bases between. This CDR3 contains 11 residues. The germline gives CDR1 MDHEN, CDR2 SYDVKM.